This is a list of T cell receptor beta chains from one sample in a study of radiotherapy plus CTLA-4 blockade in lung cancer. Only in-frame clones appear in the TCRdb table, and some are missing; sequencing was by immunoSEQ multiplex PCR. This table holds 62,000 or so clones, 79% found once. Sequenced material: peripheral blood, taken from a patient treated with radiotherapy plus ipilimumab. Receptors originate from a human donor with non-small cell lung cancer who had a complete response to radiotherapy plus ipilimumab. Both conserved end residues are part of each CDR3. Fields, in order: V gene, D gene, clone size, J gene, CDR3 protein, CDR3 DNA. A D gene is named only where the DNA matches it firmly. The size field is filled for only some rows; it gives once, few, many or a size class.

>TRBV5-1|-|-|TRBJ2-5
CASSYGSKETQYF
TGCGCCAGCAGCTACGGGAGTAAAGAGACCCAGTACTTC
>TRBV6-5|-|once|TRBJ2-7
CASSDLGLSYEQYF
TGTGCCAGCAGTGATCTCGGACTCTCCTACGAGCAGTACTTC
>TRBV7-2|-|few|TRBJ1-4
CASSLAFRGIGEKLFF
TGTGCCAGCAGCTTGGCATTCAGGGGAATTGGCGAAAAACTGTTTTTT
>TRBV5-1|-|-|TRBJ2-3
CASSLTSRSTDTQYF
TGCGCCAGCAGCCTGACAAGCCGTAGCACAGATACGCAGTATTTT
>TRBV9|-|few|TRBJ2-2
CASSRSLRAGELFF
TGTGCCAGCAGCCGGTCCCTTAGGGCCGGGGAGCTGTTTTTT
>TRBV10-3|TRBD2|-|TRBJ2-2
CAISDGTSGIGELFF
TGTGCCATCAGTGATGGGACTAGTGGGATCGGGGAGCTGTTTTTT
>TRBV2|TRBD1|-|TRBJ2-7
CASNPGGPYEQYF
TGTGCCAGCAACCCAGGGGGACCCTACGAGCAGTACTTC
>TRBV10-3|-|-|TRBJ2-1
CAISEVVSAYNEQFF
TGTGCCATCAGTGAAGTAGTATCCGCCTACAATGAGCAGTTCTTC
>TRBV30|-|-|TRBJ2-3
CAWSVSLGGRTDTQYF
TGTGCCTGGAGTGTTAGTTTGGGGGGGCGCACAGATACGCAGTATTTT
>TRBV25-1|TRBD1|-|TRBJ1-5
CASSAQGAVQPQHF
TGTGCCAGCAGTGCACAGGGGGCAGTTCAGCCCCAGCATTTT
>TRBV5-4|TRBD1|-|TRBJ2-1
CASSHPDRARNEQFF
TGTGCCAGCAGCCACCCGGACAGGGCGCGCAATGAGCAGTTCTTC
>TRBV15|TRBD1|-|TRBJ1-2
CAANIGTGEGGYTF
TGTGCCGCCAACATCGGGACAGGGGAAGGTGGCTACACCTTC
>TRBV2|-|-|TRBJ1-1
CASRPRGGGTEAFF
TGTGCCAGCCGGCCACGGGGTGGGGGAACTGAAGCTTTCTTT
>TRBV10-1|-|-|TRBJ1-1
CASKIRGGTEAFF
TGCGCCAGCAAGATTAGAGGGGGGACTGAAGCTTTCTTT
>TRBV6-5|TRBD1|-|TRBJ2-7
CASSTPGQGRYEQYF
TGTGCCAGCAGTACGCCAGGACAGGGACGGTACGAGCAGTACTTC
>TRBV9|TRBD1|few|TRBJ1-3
CASSVSGRQGARPGGNTIYF
TGTGCCAGCAGCGTATCGGGACGACAGGGGGCTCGGCCAGGTGGAAACACCATATATTTT
>TRBV27|TRBD1|-|TRBJ1-2
CASSSGGQGNYGYTF
TGTGCCAGCAGTTCGGGGGGACAGGGTAACTATGGCTACACCTTC
>TRBV7-2|TRBD1|-|TRBJ1-5
CASSLMGRSGTGGNQPQHF
TGTGCCAGCAGCTTAATGGGAAGGTCCGGGACAGGGGGCAATCAGCCCCAGCATTTT
>TRBV4-3|-|few|TRBJ2-6
CASSQDFPRTGANVLTF
TGCGCCAGCAGCCAAGATTTTCCGCGAACTGGGGCCAACGTCCTGACTTTC
>TRBV27|-|-|TRBJ1-5
CASQKLRDSNQPQHF
TGTGCCAGCCAAAAACTCCGGGACAGCAATCAGCCCCAGCATTTT
>TRBV14|TRBD2|-|TRBJ2-3
CASSQEKSGEINFTDTQYF
TGTGCCAGCAGCCAAGAGAAGAGCGGGGAGATAAATTTCACAGATACGCAGTATTTT
>TRBV7-2|TRBD1|-|TRBJ1-2
CASSPGQAGPQGYTF
TGTGCCAGCAGCCCCGGACAGGCTGGTCCACAAGGCTACACCTTC
>TRBV19|-|few|TRBJ1-3
CATLSLSRNTIYF
TGTGCCACCTTGTCCTTATCAAGAAACACCATATATTTT
>TRBV19|TRBD2|few|TRBJ2-1
CASSKREGRGSYNEQFF
TGTGCCAGTAGTAAGCGGGAGGGCCGAGGATCCTACAATGAGCAGTTCTTC
>TRBV2|TRBD2|-|TRBJ2-5
CASSLGGGETQYF
TGTGCCAGCAGCCTTGGGGGGGGAGAGACCCAGTACTTC
>TRBV19|-|-|TRBJ2-2
CASTLVRGTLTGELFF
TGTGCCAGTACCCTGGTGCGCGGGACTTTGACCGGGGAGCTGTTTTTT
>TRBV30|-|-|TRBJ1-2
CANDSPINYGYTF
TGTGCCAACGACAGTCCGATTAACTATGGCTACACCTTC
>TRBV7-9|-|medium-sized|TRBJ1-4
CASSYPNEKLFF
TGTGCCAGCAGCTACCCGAATGAAAAACTGTTTTTT
>TRBV11-2|TRBD1|-|TRBJ1-1
CASSFDREGTEAFF
TGTGCCAGCAGCTTTGACAGGGAAGGGACTGAAGCTTTCTTT
>TRBV6-5|-|once|TRBJ2-5
CAGSYSWGRPETQYF
TGTGCCGGCAGTTACTCTTGGGGGCGCCCAGAGACCCAGTACTTC
>TRBV29-1|-|-|TRBJ2-1
CSGLRDMRYNEQFF
TGCAGCGGGCTCCGGGATATGAGGTACAATGAGCAGTTCTTC
>TRBV27|-|-|TRBJ2-3
CASSHYGDRVFRGLASDTQYF
TGTGCCAGCAGTCATTACGGGGACAGGGTGTTTAGGGGACTAGCTTCAGATACGCAGTATTTT
>TRBV7-2|-|-|TRBJ1-5
CASSLNWGSNQPQHF
TGTGCCAGCAGCTTAAATTGGGGGAGCAATCAGCCCCAGCATTTT
>TRBV18|-|-|TRBJ2-3
CASSPAPPTDTQYF
TGTGCCAGCTCACCCGCCCCTCCGACAGATACGCAGTATTTT
>TRBV7-2|-|-|TRBJ2-6
CASSVGQGLAGANVLTF
TGTGCCAGCAGCGTCGGACAGGGACTAGCTGGGGCCAACGTCCTGACTTTC
>TRBV6-6|TRBD1|-|TRBJ1-1
CASSYGQGTTEAFF
TGTGCCAGCAGCTACGGACAGGGGACGACTGAAGCTTTCTTT
>TRBV2|-|-|TRBJ1-1
CASRLNTEAFF
TGTGCCAGCAGGTTGAACACTGAAGCTTTCTTT
>TRBV15|-|-|TRBJ2-5
CATGGRETQETQYF
TGTGCCACCGGGGGCAGGGAGACACAAGAGACCCAGTACTTC
>TRBV7-2|-|-|TRBJ2-7
CASSLRDGVNEQYF
TGTGCCAGCAGCCTGAGGGACGGGGTTAACGAGCAGTACTTC
>TRBV5-1|-|-|TRBJ2-5
CASSLSGTRGETQYF
TGCGCCAGCAGCTTGTCCGGGACGAGGGGAGAGACCCAGTACTTC
>TRBV18|TRBD1|-|TRBJ2-1
CASSGDREWANEQFF
TGTGCCAGCTCTGGCGACAGGGAATGGGCCAATGAGCAGTTCTTC
>TRBV6-6|TRBD1|-|TRBJ1-4
CASSGQGGEKLFF
TGTGCCAGCAGCGGGCAGGGGGGCGAAAAACTGTTTTTT
>TRBV2|TRBD1|-|TRBJ1-1
CASTEGDSWNTEAFF
TGTGCCAGCACCGAAGGGGACAGCTGGAACACTGAAGCTTTCTTT
>TRBV6-1|TRBD1|-|TRBJ2-3
CASSGRTGKSGTDTQYF
TGTGCCAGCAGTGGCCGGACAGGAAAATCAGGCACAGATACGCAGTATTTT
>TRBV30|-|once|TRBJ2-1
CAWSAALAALSYNEQFF
TGTGCCTGGAGTGCCGCCCTAGCTGCCCTTTCCTACAATGAGCAGTTCTTC
>TRBV6-6|-|-|TRBJ1-1
CASSYSEENTEAFF
TGTGCCAGCAGTTACTCGGAGGAGAACACTGAAGCTTTCTTT
>TRBV6-6|TRBD1|-|TRBJ2-7
CASSHATGAYEQYF
TGTGCCAGCAGTCACGCGACAGGGGCCTACGAGCAGTACTTC
>TRBV19|-|-|TRBJ2-1
CASSIVGGSYNEQIF
TGTGCCAGTAGTATAGTAGGAGGGAGCTACAATGAGCAGATCTTC
>TRBV6-5|-|-|TRBJ1-3
CASIRRMGTGNTIYF
TGTGCCAGCATTCGGAGAATGGGAACGGGAAACACCATATATTTT
>TRBV7-9|-|-|TRBJ1-2
CASSLWETYGYTF
TGTGCCAGCAGCTTATGGGAGACCTATGGCTACACCTTC
>TRBV6-5|-|-|TRBJ1-2
CASSYDVNYGYTF
TGTGCCAGCAGTTACGATGTGAACTATGGCTACACCTTC
>TRBV15|-|few|TRBJ1-3
CATSPPGGLHGNTIYF
TGTGCCACCAGCCCTCCCGGGGGGCTCCATGGAAACACCATATATTTT
>TRBV7-9|-|-|TRBJ1-2
CASSPSGRNNGYTF
TGTGCCAGCAGCCCCTCAGGGAGGAACAATGGCTACACCTTC
>TRBV5-5|-|-|TRBJ1-2
CASSLAFPAYGYTF
TGTGCCAGCAGCTTGGCTTTTCCAGCCTATGGCTACACCTTC
>TRBV2|TRBD1|few|TRBJ2-7
CASQRSGQGYEQYF
TGTGCCAGTCAACGCTCGGGACAGGGGTACGAGCAGTACTTC
>TRBV30|-|-|TRBJ2-5
CAWSDPIQETQYF
TGTGCCTGGAGTGACCCGATCCAAGAGACCCAGTACTTC
>TRBV14|-|-|TRBJ1-2
CASSQQGKGGYTF
TGTGCCAGCAGCCAACAGGGGAAAGGAGGCTACACCTTC